Each of the 25 T cell receptor beta chains below was sequenced from the same sample in a study of blood T cell repertoires in COVID-19. Libraries were prepared by immunoSEQ multiplex PCR; TCRdb keeps only in-frame clonotypes and omits some of them. The table has over 250,000 clones, approximately 85% seen once. The sequenced material came from peripheral blood. Source of these receptors: a woman in her seventies with acute or convalescent COVID-19.

The genes are TRBV4-2 and TRBJ1-2, with a weak D call TRBD1 (5 bases). V shed 1 base and J shed 6 bases, with 15 bases lying between them. CDR3 size: 15 residues. Germline V CDR1 and CDR2: LGHNA, YNFKEQ. CDR3 region: CASSQARGERNGYTF. CDR3 nucleotides: TGTGCCAGCAGCCAAGCACGGGGGGAAAGGAATGGCTACACCTTC.

This chain links TRBV5-1 with TRBJ2-7; TRBD1 aligns across 8 bases. The CDR3 length is 15 residues. The V gene's germline CDR1 is SGHRS and CDR2 YFSETQ. V shed 5 bases, J shed 2 bases, and the junction held 9 bases outside the gene matches. The CDR3 region has the DNA TGCGCCAGCAGTCAGGGGGCGGGGATGACCTACGAGCAGTACTTC. It yields the protein CASSQGAGMTYEQYF.

This clone was recorded once. The V and J genes are TRBV2 and TRBJ1-1; 9 positions match TRBD1. Germline V gene sequence: CDR1 SNHLY, CDR2 FYNNEI. The V and J ends lost 0 bases and 8 bases, in that order; junction bases with no gene match: 4. This CDR3 region has 14 residues. This chain's CDR3 is CASSEAADRGEAFF. The CDR3 DNA reads as TGTGCCAGCAGTGAAGCCGCGGACAGGGGCGAAGCTTTCTTT.

The chain joins TRBV11-2 to TRBJ2-1; D is perhaps TRBD1 (6 bases). Deletions cut 5 bases from V and 2 bases from J, with 13 bases between. The CDR3 contains 15 residues. The germline V gene has CDR1 SGHAT and CDR2 FQNNGV. The CDR3 is CASSPGAEPYNEQFF. CDR3 coding DNA: TGTGCCAGCAGCCCAGGGGCAGAACCCTACAATGAGCAGTTCTTC.

The table lists this clone with a count of one. CDR3 protein: CASSPGATSSPSGNTIYF. The CDR3, as DNA: TGTGCCAGCTCACCAGGGGCCACATCTTCGCCGTCTGGAAACACCATATATTTT. This chain joins TRBV18 and TRBJ1-3, with TRBD1 as a possible D gene (5 bases). This CDR3 has 18 residues. Per germline, CDR1 KGHSH and CDR2 LQKENI. Trimming removed 2 bases from V and 1 base from J, with 18 bases in between. The full variable domain, with the rest looked up from reference TRBV18 and TRBJ1-3, is NAGVMQNPRHLVRRRGQEARLRCSPMKGHSHVYWYRQLPEEGLKFMVYLQKENIIDESGMPKERFSAEFPKEGPSILRIQQVVRGDSAAYFCASSPGATSSPSGNTIYFGEGSWLTVV.

The gene calls are TRBV7-2 and TRBJ1-6, with no clear D. The CDR3 is 16 residues long. Germline values: CDR1 SGHTA, CDR2 FQGNSA. Between the trimmed V and J ends, which lost 2 bases and 9 bases, there was a span of 17 bases. The CDR3 DNA reads TGTGCCAGCAGCTTATTATCTAGGCGCCGGGGTTCACCCCTCCACTTT. Translation gives CASSLLSRRRGSPLHF.

The chain is built from TRBV5-1 and TRBJ2-2, with 7 bases aligning to TRBD1. The CDR3 extends over 15 amino acids. Germline lookup yields CDR1 SGHRS and CDR2 YFSETQ. Trimming at V came to 6 bases and at J to 4 bases, leaving 9 bases not matched to a gene. The CDR3 loop is CASIQGPSATGELFF. In DNA, the CDR3 is TGCGCCAGCATACAGGGGCCCTCTGCCACCGGGGAGCTGTTTTTT.

The CDR3 loop is CASSLAKNTEAFF. The CDR3 nucleotides read TGTGCCAGCAGCTTAGCAAAGAACACTGAAGCTTTCTTT. The rearrangement joins TRBV13 to TRBJ1-1; D gene unclear. V was trimmed by 1 base and J by 1 base, leaving 4 bases between them. Germline V gene sequence: CDR1 PRHDT, CDR2 FYEKMQ (reference sequence). CDR3 size: 13 residues. The entire variable domain, with the rest obtained from reference TRBV13 and TRBJ1-1, is as follows: AAGVIQSPRHLIKEKRETATLKCYPIPRHDTVYWYQQGPGQDPQFLISFYEKMQSDKGSIPDRFSAQQFSDYHSELNMSSLELGDSALYFCASSLAKNTEAFFGQGTRLTVV.

This rearrangement joins TRBV7-9 to TRBJ1-2; 7 bases are shared with TRBD1. J was trimmed by 8 bases and V by 5 bases; bases with no gene match: 11. The germline gives CDR1 SEHNR, CDR2 FQNEAQ (reference sequence). The CDR3 is made up of 14 amino acids. The CDR3 region is CASSRLGQVNGYTF. In DNA form, the CDR3 reads TGTGCCAGCAGCAGGCTAGGACAGGTTAACGGCTACACCTTC.

The chain is built from TRBV3-1 (or the pseudogene TRBV3-2) and TRBJ1-2, with a tentative D call TRBD1 (5 bases). The germline V gene encodes CDR1 LGHDT and CDR2 YNNKEL (reference sequence). This CDR3 region has 14 residues. With 2 bases removed from V and 8 bases from J, the gap between germline ends came to 15 bases. The CDR3 sequence is CASSQILRGGGYTF. CDR3 in DNA: TGTGCCAGCAGCCAAATCCTCCGGGGGGGAGGCTACACCTTC.

The V gene is TRBV7-2, the J gene TRBJ2-5, with no clear D. Germline V CDR1 and CDR2: SGHTA, FQGNSA. Trimming shortened V by 3 bases and J by 4 bases, and 15 bases separated the two germline ends. The CDR3 contains 15 residues. CDR3 in amino acids: CASSFGLRTSETQYF. Written as DNA, the CDR3 is TGTGCCAGCAGCTTCGGTCTTAGAACGTCAGAGACCCAGTACTTC.

The gene calls are TRBV4-1 and TRBJ2-7; 13 bases are a match to TRBD2. V gave up 4 bases and J gave up 7 bases; unmatched junction bases: 10. The CDR3 sequence is 16 residues long. Per germline, CDR1 MGHRA and CDR2 YSYEKL. CDR3 DNA sequence: TGCGCCAGCAGCCGCCAGACTAGCGGGGGGCTCGTGGAGCAGTACTTC. Its translation: CASSRQTSGGLVEQYF.

The V call is TRBV12-5, the J call TRBJ1-5; possible D gene TRBD1, 5 bases. Deletions cut 6 bases from V and 1 base from J, with 7 bases between. This CDR3 has 13 residues. Germline V lookup: CDR1 LGHNT, CDR2 FRNRAP. In DNA, the CDR3 is TGTGCTAGTGGGCAGGGAAGCAATCAGCCCCAGCATTTT. Its protein is CASGQGSNQPQHF.

The rearrangement links TRBV19 to TRBJ2-3; 8 bases fit TRBD1. The trim removed 5 bases at V and 1 base at J, leaving 5 bases unmatched. CDR3 length: 15 residues. Germline CDR1 and CDR2: LNHDA and SQIVND (reference sequence). The CDR3 bases are TGTGCCAGTAGTCCCCCAGGGGGCCGCACAGATACGCAGTATTTT. As protein: CASSPPGGRTDTQYF.

In its sample, this clone was seen once. The rearrangement joins TRBV5-1 to TRBJ2-2; 7 bases agree with TRBD1. The J segment lost 3 bases and the V segment lost 3 bases, leaving 2 bases of the junction unmatched. The germline V gene has CDR1 SGHRS and CDR2 YFSETQ. This CDR3 has 14 residues. The CDR3 DNA follows: TGCGCCAGCAGCTCCGGGACAGACACCGGGGAGCTGTTTTTT. Translating gives CASSSGTDTGELFF. The full variable domain, its missing parts supplied by reference TRBV5-1 and TRBJ2-2, is KAGVTQTPRYLIKTRGQQVTLSCSPISGHRSVSWYQQTPGQGLQFLFEYFSETQRNKGNFPGRFSGRQFSNSRSEMNVSTLELGDSALYLCASSSGTDTGELFFGEGSRLTVL.

This chain uses TRBV6-1 with TRBJ1-5; D might be TRBD1 (5 bases). V shed 2 bases and J shed 5 bases, with 16 bases lying between them. The germline CDR1 and CDR2 sequences are MNHNS and SASEGT. The CDR3 is 16 amino acids. The CDR3 nucleotides are TGTGCCAGCAGTGAACGGAGGGGATGGGGGGATCAGCCCCAGCATTTT. It specifies CASSERRGWGDQPQHF.

The rearrangement links TRBV2 to TRBJ2-2; a possible D gene is TRBD1 (6 bases). V dropped 6 bases and J dropped 8 bases, with 13 bases sitting between them. Germline assignment: CDR1 SNHLY and CDR2 FYNNEI. The CDR3 spans 13 residues. DNA of the CDR3: TGTGCCAGCAGCCAGGACAGTTCGGGGGAGCTGTTTTTT. It encodes CASSQDSSGELFF.

The chain has TRBV3-1 (or the pseudogene TRBV3-2) and TRBJ2-3; 10 nucleotides align to TRBD2. Germline V CDR1 and CDR2: LGHDT, YNNKEL (reference sequence). The trim removed 8 bases at V and 7 bases at J, leaving 6 bases unmatched. The CDR3 is 13 residues long. The CDR3 DNA is TGTGCCAGCGGAGGTAGCGGGGGGTATACGCAGTATTTT. Protein: CASGGSGGYTQYF.

V and J are TRBV2 and TRBJ2-5, with D possibly matching TRBD2 (6 bases). The V end was cut by 6 bases, the J end by 2 bases, with 10 bases between. CDR3 length: 13 residues. Per germline, CDR1 SNHLY and CDR2 FYNNEI. For the CDR3, the DNA is TGTGCCAGCAGGGTAGCGGTACAAGAGACCCAGTACTTC. It specifies CASRVAVQETQYF.

The chain employs TRBV10-3 and TRBJ1-2; no clear D gene. The CDR3 is 20 residues long. Trimming removed 0 bases at V and 2 bases at J, with 25 bases between. The germline V gene has CDR1 ENHRY and CDR2 SYGVKD. DNA for the CDR3: TGTGCCATCAGTGAGTCGAAGCCCGGACTGACGATGTCCCTCAACTATGGCTACACCTTC. Translating it yields CAISESKPGLTMSLNYGYTF.

The rearrangement uses TRBV18 and TRBJ2-3; 7 positions match TRBD1. CDR1 KGHSH and CDR2 LQKENI come from the germline V gene. CDR3 size: 14 residues. V lost 4 bases and J lost 6; bases outside the gene matches: 7. CDR3 loop: CASSRQGGLDTQYF. The CDR3 region has the DNA TGTGCCAGCTCACGACAGGGTGGTCTGGATACGCAGTATTTT.

V usage is TRBV4-1 and J usage is TRBJ2-3, with D possibly TRBD1 on 5 matching bases. Per germline, CDR1 MGHRA and CDR2 YSYEKL. The CDR3 is 12 residues long. Between the trimmed V and J ends, which lost 5 bases and 8 bases, there was a span of 11 bases. The CDR3 sequence is CASSSYRGTQYF. CDR3 nucleotide sequence: TGCGCCAGCAGCTCATATAGGGGTACGCAGTATTTT.

The chain uses TRBV6-1 and TRBJ1-2; unclear D gene. Trimming stripped 3 bases from V and 5 bases from J, with 4 bases between. This CDR3 contains 11 residues. Germline-derived CDR1 and CDR2 are MNHNS and SASEGT. CDR3 amino acids: CASSDQYGYTF. The CDR3 DNA is TGTGCCAGCAGTGACCAATATGGCTACACCTTC.

This chain uses TRBV6-6 with TRBJ2-5, with 8 bases matching TRBD2. CDR3 length: 16 residues. CDR1 and CDR2 from the germline V gene are MNHNY and SVGAGI (reference sequence). V dropped 2 bases and J dropped 5; count of bases not matched to a gene: 10. The CDR3 is CASSYRPAGGGETQYF. DNA for the CDR3: TGTGCCAGCAGTTACCGGCCCGCGGGGGGTGGTGAGACCCAGTACTTC.

The CDR3 region has the DNA TGTGCCAGCAGCTTAACTAGCGGGGGCTGGGAGACCCAGTACTTC. Residues: CASSLTSGGWETQYF. The V gene is TRBV7-9, the J gene TRBJ2-5; TRBD2 agrees at 11 bases. In germline, CDR1 is SEHNR, CDR2 FQNEAQ (reference sequence). V lost 2 bases and J lost 5; bases outside the gene matches: 4. The CDR3 spans 15 residues.